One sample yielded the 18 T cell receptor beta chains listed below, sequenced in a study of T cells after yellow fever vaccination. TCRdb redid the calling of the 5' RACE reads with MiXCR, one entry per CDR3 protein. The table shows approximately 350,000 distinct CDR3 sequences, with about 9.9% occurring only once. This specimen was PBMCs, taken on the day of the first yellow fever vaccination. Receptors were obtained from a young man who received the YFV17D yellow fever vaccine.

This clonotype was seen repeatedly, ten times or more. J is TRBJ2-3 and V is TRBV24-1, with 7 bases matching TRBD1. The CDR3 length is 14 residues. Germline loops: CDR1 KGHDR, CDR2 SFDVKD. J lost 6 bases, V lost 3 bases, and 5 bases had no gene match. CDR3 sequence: CATSDTDRSDTQYF. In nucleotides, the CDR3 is TGTGCCACCAGTGATACGGACAGGTCTGATACGCAGTATTTT.

CDR3 coding DNA: TGCGCCAGCAGCGCGGGCCCGGTAGGAGCAGAGACCCAGTACTTC. It yields the protein CASSAGPVGAETQYF. V usage is TRBV5-1 and J usage is TRBJ2-5; possibly TRBD2 for D (5 bases). Germline CDR1 reads SGHRS; CDR2 reads YFSETQ. Deletions cut 4 bases from V and 4 bases from J, with 17 bases between. The CDR3 contains 15 residues.

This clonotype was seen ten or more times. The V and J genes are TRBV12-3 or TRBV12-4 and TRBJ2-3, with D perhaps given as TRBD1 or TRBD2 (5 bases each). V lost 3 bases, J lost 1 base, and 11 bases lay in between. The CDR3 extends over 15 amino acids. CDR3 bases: TGTGCCAGCAGTTTCTGGGGGATCCGCACAGATACGCAGTATTTT. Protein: CASSFWGIRTDTQYF.

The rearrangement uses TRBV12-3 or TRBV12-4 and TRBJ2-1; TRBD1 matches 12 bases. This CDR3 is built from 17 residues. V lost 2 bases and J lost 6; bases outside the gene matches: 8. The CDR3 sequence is CASSLRDRGQGPNEQFF. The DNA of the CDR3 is TGTGCCAGCAGTTTAAGGGACAGGGGGCAAGGCCCCAATGAGCAGTTCTTC.

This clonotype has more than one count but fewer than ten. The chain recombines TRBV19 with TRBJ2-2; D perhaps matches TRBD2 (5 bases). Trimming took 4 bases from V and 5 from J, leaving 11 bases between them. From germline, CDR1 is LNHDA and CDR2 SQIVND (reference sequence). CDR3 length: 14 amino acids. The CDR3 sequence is CASSTRSGTGELFF. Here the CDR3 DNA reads TGTGCCAGTAGTACCCGGTCGGGAACCGGGGAGCTGTTTTTT.

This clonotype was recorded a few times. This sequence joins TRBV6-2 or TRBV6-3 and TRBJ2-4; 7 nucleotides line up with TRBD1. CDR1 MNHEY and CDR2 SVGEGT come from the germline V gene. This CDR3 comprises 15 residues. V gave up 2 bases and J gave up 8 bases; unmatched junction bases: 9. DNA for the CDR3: TGTGCCAGCAGTTACCCCGACGACAGGGCCCACATTCAGTACTTC. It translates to CASSYPDDRAHIQYF.

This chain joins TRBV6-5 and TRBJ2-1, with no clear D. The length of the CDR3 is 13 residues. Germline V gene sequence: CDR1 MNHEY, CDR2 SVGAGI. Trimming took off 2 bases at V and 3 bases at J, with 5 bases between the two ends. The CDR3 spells CASSYRLYNEQFF. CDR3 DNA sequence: TGTGCCAGCAGTTACAGACTCTACAATGAGCAGTTCTTC.

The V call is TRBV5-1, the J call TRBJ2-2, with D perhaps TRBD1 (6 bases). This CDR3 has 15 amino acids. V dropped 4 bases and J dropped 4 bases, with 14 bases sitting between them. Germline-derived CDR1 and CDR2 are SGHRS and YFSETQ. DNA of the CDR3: TGCGCCAGCAGCCCCGCCGGGACAAGCACCGGGGAGCTGTTTTTT. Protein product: CASSPAGTSTGELFF.

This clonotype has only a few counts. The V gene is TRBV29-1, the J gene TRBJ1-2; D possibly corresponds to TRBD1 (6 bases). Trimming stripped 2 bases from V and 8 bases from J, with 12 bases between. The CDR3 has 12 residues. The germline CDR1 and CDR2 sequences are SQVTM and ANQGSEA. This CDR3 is CSVETGLEGYTF. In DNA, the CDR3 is TGCAGCGTTGAAACAGGGTTGGAAGGCTACACCTTC.

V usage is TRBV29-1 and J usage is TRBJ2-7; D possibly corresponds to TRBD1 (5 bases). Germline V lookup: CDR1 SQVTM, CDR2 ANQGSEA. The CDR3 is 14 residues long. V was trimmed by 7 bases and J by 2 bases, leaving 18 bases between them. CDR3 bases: TGCAGCGGGCTCCGACAGCTAGTTCCCTACGAGCAGTACGTC. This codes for CSGLRQLVPYEQYV.

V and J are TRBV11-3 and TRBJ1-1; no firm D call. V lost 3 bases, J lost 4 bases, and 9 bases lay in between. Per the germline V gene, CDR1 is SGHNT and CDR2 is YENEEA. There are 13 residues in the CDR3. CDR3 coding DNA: TGTGCCAGCAGCTTCACAGCGTCCACTGAAGCTTTCTTT. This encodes CASSFTASTEAFF.

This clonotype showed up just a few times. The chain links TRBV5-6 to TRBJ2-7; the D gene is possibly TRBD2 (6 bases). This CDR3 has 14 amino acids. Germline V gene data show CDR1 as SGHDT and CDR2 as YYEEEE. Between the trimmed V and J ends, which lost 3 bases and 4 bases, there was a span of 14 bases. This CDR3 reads CASSSYRGTYEQYF. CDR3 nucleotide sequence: TGTGCCAGCAGCTCCTACCGCGGGACTTACGAGCAGTACTTC.

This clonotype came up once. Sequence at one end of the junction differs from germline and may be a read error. The CDR3: CAISESGRQIETQYF. For the CDR3, the DNA is TGTGCTATCAGTGAGTCGGGCCGACAAATAGAGACCCAGTACTTC. The chain uses TRBV10-3 and TRBJ2-5, with D uncertain. CDR3 length: 15 amino acids. CDR1 and CDR2 (germline): ENHRY, SYGVKD.

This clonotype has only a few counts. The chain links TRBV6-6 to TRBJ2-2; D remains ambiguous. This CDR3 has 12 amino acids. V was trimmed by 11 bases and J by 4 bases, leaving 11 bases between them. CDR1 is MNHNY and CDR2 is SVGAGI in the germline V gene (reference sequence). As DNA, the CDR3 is TGTGCCCGCTCCGATGGCACCGGGGAGCTGTTTTTT. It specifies CARSDGTGELFF.

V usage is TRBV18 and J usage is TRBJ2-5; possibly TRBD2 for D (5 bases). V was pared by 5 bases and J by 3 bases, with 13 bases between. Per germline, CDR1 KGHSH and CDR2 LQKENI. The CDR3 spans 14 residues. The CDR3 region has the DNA TGTGCCAGCTCAGTTTTTGCCGGGAAAGAGACCCAGTACTTC. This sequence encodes CASSVFAGKETQYF.

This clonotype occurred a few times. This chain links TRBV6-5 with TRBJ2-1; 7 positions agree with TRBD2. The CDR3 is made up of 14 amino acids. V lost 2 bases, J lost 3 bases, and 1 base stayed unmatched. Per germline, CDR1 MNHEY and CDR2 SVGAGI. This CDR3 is CASSYGTNYNEQFF. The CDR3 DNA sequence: TGTGCCAGCAGTTACGGGACTAACTACAATGAGCAGTTCTTC.

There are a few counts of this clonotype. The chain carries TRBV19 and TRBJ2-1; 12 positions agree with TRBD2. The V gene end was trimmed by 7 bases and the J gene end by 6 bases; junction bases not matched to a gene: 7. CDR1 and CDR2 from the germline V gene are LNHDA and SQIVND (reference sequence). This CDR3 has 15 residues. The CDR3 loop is CASTLGLAGTNEQFF. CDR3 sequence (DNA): TGTGCCAGTACCCTTGGACTAGCGGGGACCAATGAGCAGTTCTTC.

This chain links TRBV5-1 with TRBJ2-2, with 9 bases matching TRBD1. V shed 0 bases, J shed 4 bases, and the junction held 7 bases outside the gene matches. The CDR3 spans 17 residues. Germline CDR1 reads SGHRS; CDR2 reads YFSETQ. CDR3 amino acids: CASSLEFGTGSTGELFF. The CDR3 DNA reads TGCGCCAGCAGCTTGGAATTTGGGACAGGGAGCACCGGGGAGCTGTTTTTT.